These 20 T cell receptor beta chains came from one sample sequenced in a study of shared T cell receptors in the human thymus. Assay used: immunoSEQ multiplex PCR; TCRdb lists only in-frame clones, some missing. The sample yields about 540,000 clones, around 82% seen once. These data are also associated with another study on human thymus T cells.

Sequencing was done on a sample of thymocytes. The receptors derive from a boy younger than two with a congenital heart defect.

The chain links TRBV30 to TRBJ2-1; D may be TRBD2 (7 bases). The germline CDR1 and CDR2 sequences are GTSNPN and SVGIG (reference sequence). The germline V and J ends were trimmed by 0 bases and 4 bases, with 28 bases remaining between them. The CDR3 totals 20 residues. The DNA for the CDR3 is TGTGCCTGGAGTGTCCGAGGACAGCGCTCAAGCGGGAAGAGGTACAATGAGCAGTTCTTC. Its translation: CAWSVRGQRSSGKRYNEQFF.

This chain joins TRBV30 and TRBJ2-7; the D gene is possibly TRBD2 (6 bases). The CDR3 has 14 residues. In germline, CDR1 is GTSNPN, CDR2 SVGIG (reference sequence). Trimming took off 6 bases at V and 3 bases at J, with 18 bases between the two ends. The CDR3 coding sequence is TGTGCCTGCGGGGGTTTGAACCCTCTCTACGAGCAGTACTTC. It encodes CACGGLNPLYEQYF.

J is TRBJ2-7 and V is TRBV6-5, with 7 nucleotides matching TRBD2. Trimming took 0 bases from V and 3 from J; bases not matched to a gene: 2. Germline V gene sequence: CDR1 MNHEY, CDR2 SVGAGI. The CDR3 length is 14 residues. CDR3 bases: TGTGCCAGCAGTTACTCTCGCGGGGGCTACGAGCAGTACTTC. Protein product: CASSYSRGGYEQYF.

In DNA, the CDR3 is TGTGCCAGCAGCCCGCGTCCCGGGACTAGCGGGAGTATCCACGAGCAGTACTTC. Translation: CASSPRPGTSGSIHEQYF. The rearrangement links TRBV7-2 to TRBJ2-7; 14 nucleotides align to TRBD2. Germline assignment: CDR1 SGHTA and CDR2 FQGNSA. Trimming removed 5 bases from V and 5 bases from J; junction bases left unmatched: 14. The CDR3 is 18 residues long.

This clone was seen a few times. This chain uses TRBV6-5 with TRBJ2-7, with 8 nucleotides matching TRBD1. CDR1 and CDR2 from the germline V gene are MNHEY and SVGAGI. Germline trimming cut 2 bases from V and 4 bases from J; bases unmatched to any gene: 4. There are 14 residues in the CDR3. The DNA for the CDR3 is TGTGCCAGCAGTTACGGCAGGGGGCAATACGAGCAGTACTTC. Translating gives CASSYGRGQYEQYF.

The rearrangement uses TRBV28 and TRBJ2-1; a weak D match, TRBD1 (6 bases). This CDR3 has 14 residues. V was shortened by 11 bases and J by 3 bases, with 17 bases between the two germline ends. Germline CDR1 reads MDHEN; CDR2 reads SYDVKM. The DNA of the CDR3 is TGTGCCCTTGGGAACCGGACAGTCTACAATGAGCAGTTCTTC. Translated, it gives CALGNRTVYNEQFF.

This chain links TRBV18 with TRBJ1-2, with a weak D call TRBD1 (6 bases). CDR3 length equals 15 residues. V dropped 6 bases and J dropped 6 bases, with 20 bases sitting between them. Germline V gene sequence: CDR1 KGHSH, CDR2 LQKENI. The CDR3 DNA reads TGTGCCAGCTCTCAATCGGGACATGGGGCGCATGGCTACACCTTC. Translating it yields CASSQSGHGAHGYTF. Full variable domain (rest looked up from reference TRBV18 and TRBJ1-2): NAGVMQNPRHLVRRRGQEARLRCSPMKGHSHVYWYRQLPEEGLKFMVYLQKENIIDESGMPKERFSAEFPKEGPSILRIQQVVRGDSAAYFCASSQSGHGAHGYTFGSGTRLTVV.

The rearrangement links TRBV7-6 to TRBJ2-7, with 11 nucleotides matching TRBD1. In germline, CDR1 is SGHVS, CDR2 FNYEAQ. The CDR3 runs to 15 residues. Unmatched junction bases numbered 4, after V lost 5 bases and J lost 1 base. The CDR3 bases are TGTGCCAGCAGCCCGGACAGGGGGCAATCCTACGAGCAGTACTTC. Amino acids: CASSPDRGQSYEQYF.

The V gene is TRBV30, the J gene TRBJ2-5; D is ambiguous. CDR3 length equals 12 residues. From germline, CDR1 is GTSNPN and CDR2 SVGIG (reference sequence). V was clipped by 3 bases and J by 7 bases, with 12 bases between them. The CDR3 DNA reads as TGTGCCTGGAGCTCGGTTGTGGTGACCCAGTACTTC. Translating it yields CAWSSVVVTQYF.

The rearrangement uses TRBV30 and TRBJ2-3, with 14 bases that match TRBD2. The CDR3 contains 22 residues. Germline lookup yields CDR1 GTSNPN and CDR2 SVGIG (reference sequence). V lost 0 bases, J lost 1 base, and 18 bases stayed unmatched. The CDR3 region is CAWSVGGTSGRVGLGGTDTQYF. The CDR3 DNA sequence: TGTGCCTGGAGTGTCGGCGGGACTAGCGGGAGAGTGGGGCTAGGGGGCACAGATACGCAGTATTTT.

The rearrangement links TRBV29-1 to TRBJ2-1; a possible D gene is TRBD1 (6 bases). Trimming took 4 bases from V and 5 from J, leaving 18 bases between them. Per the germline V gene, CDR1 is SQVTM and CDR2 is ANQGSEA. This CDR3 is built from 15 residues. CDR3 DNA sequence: TGCAGCGTTGTTAAGTATGGGACAAGGCACAATGAGCAGTTCTTC. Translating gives CSVVKYGTRHNEQFF.

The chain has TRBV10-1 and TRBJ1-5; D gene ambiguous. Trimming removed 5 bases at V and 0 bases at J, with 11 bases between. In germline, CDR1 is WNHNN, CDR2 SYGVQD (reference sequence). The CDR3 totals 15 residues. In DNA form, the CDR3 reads TGCGCCAGCAGTCCCGGGATTCATAGCAATCAGCCCCAGCATTTT. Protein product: CASSPGIHSNQPQHF.

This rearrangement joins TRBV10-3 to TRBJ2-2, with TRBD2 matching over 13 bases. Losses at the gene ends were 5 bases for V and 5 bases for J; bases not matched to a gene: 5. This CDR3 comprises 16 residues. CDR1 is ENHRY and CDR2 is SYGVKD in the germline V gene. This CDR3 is CAISLTSGRGTGELFF. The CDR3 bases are TGTGCCATCAGTCTTACTAGCGGGAGGGGTACCGGGGAGCTGTTTTTT.

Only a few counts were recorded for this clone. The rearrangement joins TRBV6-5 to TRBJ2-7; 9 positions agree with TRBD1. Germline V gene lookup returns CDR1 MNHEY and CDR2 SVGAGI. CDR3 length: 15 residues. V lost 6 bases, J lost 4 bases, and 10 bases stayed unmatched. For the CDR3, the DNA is TGTGCCAGCAGCGACAGGGGGAGTCGCCAGTACGAGCAGTACTTC. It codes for CASSDRGSRQYEQYF.

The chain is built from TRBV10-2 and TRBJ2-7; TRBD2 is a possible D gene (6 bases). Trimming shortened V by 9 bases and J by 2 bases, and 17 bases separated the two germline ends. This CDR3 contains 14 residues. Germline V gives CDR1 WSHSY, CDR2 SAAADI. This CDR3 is CASSTSPRAYEQYF. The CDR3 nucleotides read TGCGCCAGTTCCACTAGCCCCCGAGCCTACGAGCAGTACTTC.

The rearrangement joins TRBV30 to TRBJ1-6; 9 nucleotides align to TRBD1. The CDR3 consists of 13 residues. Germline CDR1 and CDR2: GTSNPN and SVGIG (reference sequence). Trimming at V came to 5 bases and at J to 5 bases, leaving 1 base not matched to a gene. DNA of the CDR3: TGTGCCTGGGGGACAGGGAATAATTCACCCCTCCACTTT. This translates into CAWGTGNNSPLHF.

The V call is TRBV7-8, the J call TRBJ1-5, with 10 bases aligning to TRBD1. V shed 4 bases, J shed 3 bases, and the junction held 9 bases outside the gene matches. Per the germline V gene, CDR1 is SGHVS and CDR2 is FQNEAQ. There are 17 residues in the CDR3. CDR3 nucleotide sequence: TGTGCCAGCAGCTCCGCCCGGGGGACAGGGGCCAATCAGCCCCAGCATTTT. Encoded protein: CASSSARGTGANQPQHF.

The CDR3, as DNA: TGCGCCAGCAGCCAAGTGGGGGGGGACCAGCAGTACTTC. Its translation: CASSQVGGDQQYF. The rearrangement links TRBV4-1 to TRBJ2-7; 7 bases align to TRBD2. Unmatched junction bases numbered 5, after V lost 1 base and J lost 8 bases. The CDR3 consists of 13 residues. Germline V gives CDR1 MGHRA, CDR2 YSYEKL.

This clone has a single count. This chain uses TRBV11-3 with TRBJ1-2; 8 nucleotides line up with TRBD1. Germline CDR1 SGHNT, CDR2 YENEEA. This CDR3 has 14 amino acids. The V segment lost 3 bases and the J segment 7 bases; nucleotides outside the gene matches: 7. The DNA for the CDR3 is TGTGCCAGCAGCTTGAATGGACAGGGATGTGGCTACACCTTC. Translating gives CASSLNGQGCGYTF. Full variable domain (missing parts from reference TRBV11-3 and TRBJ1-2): EAGVVQSPRYKIIEKKQPVAFWCNPISGHNTLYWYLQNLGQGPELLIRYENEEAVDDSQLPKDRFSAERLKGVDSTLKIQPAELGDSAVYLCASSLNGQGCGYTFGSGTRLTVV.

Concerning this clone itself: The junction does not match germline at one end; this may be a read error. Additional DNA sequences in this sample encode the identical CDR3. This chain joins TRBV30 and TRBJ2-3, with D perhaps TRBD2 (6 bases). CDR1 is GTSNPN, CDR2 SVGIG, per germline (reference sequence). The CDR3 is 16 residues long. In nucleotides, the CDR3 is TGTGCCTGGAAGGCCCCGTGGGCGGGACGCACGGATACGCAGTATTTT. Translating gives CAWKAPWAGRTDTQYF. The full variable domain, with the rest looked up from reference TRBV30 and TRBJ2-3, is SQTIHQWPATLVQPVGSPLSLECTVEGTSNPNLYWYRQAAGRGLQLLFYSVGIGQISSEVPQNLSASRPQDRQFILSSKKLLLSDSGFYLCAWKAPWAGRTDTQYFGPGTRLTVL.